This record covers a single T cell receptor beta chain. These data come from a study of blood T cells in healthy people across ages. CDR1 SGHRS and CDR2 YFSETQ come from the germline V gene. The CDR3 covers 15 residues. Trimming cost V 4 bases and J 0 bases; bases outside gene matches: 2. Primed by a sample-barcoded 5' primer and a J-beta primer mix, a second PCR proceeded for 7 to 11 cycles. TCRdb reprocessed the 5' RACE reads via MiXCR and lists one record per CDR3 protein. In the table there are 600,000 to 900,000 distinct CDR3 sequences, approximately 24% of which are singletons. This sample was shared with a second study, whose subject was T cells of mothers and their children.

Material: blood. The V gene is TRBV5-1, the J gene TRBJ1-2; 11 positions agree with TRBD1. The clonotype was recovered from a boy aged 5-17 years in good health. The CDR3 loop reads CASSGQGAANYGYTF. CDR3 bases: TGCGCCAGCAGCGGACAGGGGGCAGCTAACTATGGCTACACCTTC.